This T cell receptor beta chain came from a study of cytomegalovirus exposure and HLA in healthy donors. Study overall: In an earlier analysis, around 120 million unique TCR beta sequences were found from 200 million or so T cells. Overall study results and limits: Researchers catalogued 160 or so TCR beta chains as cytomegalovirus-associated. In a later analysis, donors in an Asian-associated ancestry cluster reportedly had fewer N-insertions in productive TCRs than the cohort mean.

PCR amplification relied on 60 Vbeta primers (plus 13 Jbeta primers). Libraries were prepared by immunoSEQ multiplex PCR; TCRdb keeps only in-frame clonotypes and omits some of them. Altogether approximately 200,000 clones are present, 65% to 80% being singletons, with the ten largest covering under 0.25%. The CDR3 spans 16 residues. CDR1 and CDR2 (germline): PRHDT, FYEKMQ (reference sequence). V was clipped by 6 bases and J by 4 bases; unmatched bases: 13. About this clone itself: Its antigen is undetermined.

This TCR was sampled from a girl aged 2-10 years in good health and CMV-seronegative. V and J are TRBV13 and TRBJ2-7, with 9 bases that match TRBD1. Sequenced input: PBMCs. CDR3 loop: CASSLQGAGFKYEQYF. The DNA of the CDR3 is TGTGCCAGCAGTTTACAGGGGGCAGGGTTTAAGTACGAGCAGTACTTC.